A single sample is the source of the 22 T cell receptor beta chains below, sequenced in a study of Graves' ophthalmopathy and Graves' hyperthyroidism. Researchers took RNA transcripts and amplified TCR beta CDR3 regions from them. The authors performed first-round RT-PCR with HTBI primers and then a second-round multiplex PCR. TCRdb re-called the multiplex PCR reads with MiXCR, one entry per CDR3 protein. The sample consists of about 660,000 distinct CDR3 sequences, roughly 39% of them appearing once. Sequencing used peripheral blood. These receptors all come from an adult man with Graves' ophthalmopathy.

In regard to this clonotype: A much larger clone is a single base away; this may be a read error. J is TRBJ1-2 and V is TRBV7-9; no clear D. Per germline, CDR1 SEHNR and CDR2 FQNEAQ (reference sequence). Trimming shortened V by 4 bases and J by 4 bases, and 16 bases separated the two germline ends. CDR3 length: 15 amino acids. DNA of the CDR3: TGTGCCAGCAGCTCCGGACGTTTAATCCTCTATGGCTACACCTTC. Its translation: CASSSGRLILYGYTF.

This clonotype turned up a few times. This chain joins TRBV7-3 and TRBJ2-2, with 7 positions matching TRBD2. Unmatched junction bases numbered 7, after V lost 4 bases and J lost 2 bases. Germline assignment: CDR1 SGHTA and CDR2 FQGTGA. The CDR3 contains 16 residues. CDR3 nucleotides: TGTGCCAGCAGCTCTTACAGCGGGGCAAACACCGGGGAGCTGTTTTTT. This translates into CASSSYSGANTGELFF.

In this sample, this clonotype turned up a few times. This sequence joins TRBV6-5 and TRBJ2-7, with a possible D match to TRBD1 (6 bases). The CDR3 extends over 12 amino acids. CDR1 MNHEY and CDR2 SVGAGI come from the germline V gene. Trimming shortened V by 6 bases and J by 6 bases, and 12 bases separated the two germline ends. CDR3 loop: CASSNLGGEQYF. Here the CDR3 DNA reads TGTGCCAGCAGCAACCTAGGGGGCGAGCAGTACTTC.

This clonotype has at least ten counts. The chain recombines TRBV24-1 with TRBJ2-2; possible D gene TRBD2, 6 bases. The CDR3 loop spans 15 amino acids. The germline gives CDR1 KGHDR, CDR2 SFDVKD. The V gene lost 5 bases and the J gene lost 2 bases, with 11 bases spanning the gap. The CDR3 region is CATSVAVENTGELFF. The CDR3 DNA sequence: TGTGCCACCAGTGTAGCGGTAGAAAACACCGGGGAGCTGTTTTTT.

The chain employs TRBV25-1 and TRBJ1-3; no definite D call. Between the trimmed V and J ends, which lost 9 bases and 3 bases, there was a span of 3 bases. This CDR3 contains 10 residues. CDR1 and CDR2 from the germline V gene are MGHDK and SYGVNS. CDR3 loop: CARRGNTIYF. The CDR3 region has the DNA TGTGCCAGGCGTGGAAACACCATATATTTT.

This clonotype was seen ten or more times. CDR3 DNA sequence: TGTGCCAGCAGCTTTGGAGACAGGGGCAATTCACCCCTCCACTTT. This sequence encodes CASSFGDRGNSPLHF. The V call is TRBV5-8, the J call TRBJ1-6, with 8 bases fitting TRBD1. There are 15 residues in the CDR3. Germline V gene data show CDR1 as SGHTS and CDR2 as YDEGEE. With V trimmed by 2 bases and J by 7 bases, 5 bases remained unmatched.

J is TRBJ1-1 and V is TRBV6-1; 9 bases are shared with TRBD1. The CDR3 is made up of 14 amino acids. Looked up from germline, CDR1 is MNHNS and CDR2 is SASEGT. Unmatched junction bases numbered 9, after V lost 8 bases and J lost 5 bases. CDR3 sequence (DNA): TGTGCCAGCGGTAGAACAGGGGGCGAGACTGAAGCTTTCTTT. This translates into CASGRTGGETEAFF.

The CDR3 region has the DNA TGTGCCAGCAGCCGATCCAGGGGCTGGGCCAACGTCCTGACTTTC. It codes for CASSRSRGWANVLTF. The rearrangement links TRBV7-9 to TRBJ2-6; tentatively, D is TRBD1 (6 bases). V gave up 5 bases and J gave up 5 bases, with 13 bases separating them. The CDR3 is 15 amino acids. Germline V gives CDR1 SEHNR, CDR2 FQNEAQ (reference sequence).

This clonotype was counted many times. The chain recombines TRBV10-3 with TRBJ1-2, with D unresolved. This CDR3 region has 11 residues. Germline loops: CDR1 ENHRY, CDR2 SYGVKD. With 6 bases removed from V and 1 base from J, the gap between germline ends came to 3 bases. The CDR3 loop is CAIRVNYGYTF. The CDR3 bases are TGTGCCATCAGAGTTAACTATGGCTACACCTTC.

V and J are TRBV7-9 and TRBJ2-5; D gene unclear. The germline V gene encodes CDR1 SEHNR and CDR2 FQNEAQ (reference sequence). Trimming removed 5 bases from V and 1 base from J, with 11 bases in between. CDR3 length: 14 residues. Here the CDR3 DNA reads TGTGCCAGCAGCCCACCCATCGGCCAAGAGACCCAGTACTTC. Amino acid sequence: CASSPPIGQETQYF.

This clonotype was observed at least ten times. This chain links TRBV9 with TRBJ1-3; maybe TRBD1 (5 bases). The CDR3 has 16 residues. Germline loops: CDR1 SGDLS, CDR2 YYNGEE. With 0 bases removed from V and 2 bases from J, the gap between germline ends came to 12 bases. This chain's CDR3 is CASSVEAGSTGNTIYF. The CDR3, as DNA: TGTGCCAGCAGCGTAGAGGCAGGGAGCACTGGAAACACCATATATTTT.

The rearrangement links TRBV19 to TRBJ2-5, with TRBD2 matching over 11 bases. V was pared by 3 bases and J by 5 bases, with 11 bases of the junction left unmatched. This CDR3 is 17 amino acids long. The germline CDR1 and CDR2 sequences are LNHDA and SQIVND (reference sequence). CDR3 DNA: TGTGCCAGTAGTATCTTAGCGGGAGGGTTCCAACGGGAGACCCAGTACTTC. Its translation: CASSILAGGFQRETQYF. Full variable domain (rest looked up from reference TRBV19 and TRBJ2-5): DGGITQSPKYLFRKEGQNVTLSCEQNLNHDAMYWYRQDPGQGLRLIYYSQIVNDFQKGDIAEGYSVSREKKESFPLTVTSAQKNPTAFYLCASSILAGGFQRETQYFGPGTRLLVL.

The gene calls are TRBV29-1 and TRBJ1-2, with 11 bases identical to TRBD1. CDR1 SQVTM and CDR2 ANQGSEA come from the germline V gene. The ends lost 4 bases at V and 8 bases at J; junction bases unmatched: 6. This CDR3 is built from 13 residues. The CDR3 loop reads CSVAGQGAEGYTF. CDR3 nucleotide sequence: TGCAGCGTTGCCGGACAGGGGGCTGAAGGCTACACCTTC.

The chain carries TRBV15 and TRBJ1-6, with 10 bases aligning to TRBD1. The germline V gene has CDR1 LNHNV and CDR2 YYDKDF (reference sequence). The CDR3 is made up of 15 amino acids. With 1 base clipped from V and 13 bases from J, the junction kept 7 bases outside the gene matches. The CDR3 DNA reads TGTGCCACCAGCAGAGGGGGACAGGGGAATCAGCCCCTCCACTTT. It yields the protein CATSRGGQGNQPLHF. Full variable domain (rest looked up from reference TRBV15 and TRBJ1-6): DAMVIQNPRYQVTQFGKPVTLSCSQTLNHNVMYWYQQKSSQAPKLLFHYYDKDFNNEADTPDNFQSRRPNTSFCFLDIRSPGLGDTAMYLCATSRGGQGNQPLHFGNGTRLTVT.

The table lists this clonotype with many counts. The chain couples TRBV19 to TRBJ1-5, with D possibly being TRBD1 (6 bases). This CDR3 spans 13 amino acids. The V gene lost 6 bases and the J gene lost 5 bases, with 11 bases spanning the gap. CDR1 and CDR2 (germline): LNHDA, SQIVND (reference sequence). CDR3 protein: CASRQGPDQPQHF. The CDR3 DNA follows: TGTGCCAGTAGACAGGGTCCCGATCAGCCCCAGCATTTT. Full variable domain (missing parts from reference TRBV19 and TRBJ1-5): DGGITQSPKYLFRKEGQNVTLSCEQNLNHDAMYWYRQDPGQGLRLIYYSQIVNDFQKGDIAEGYSVSREKKESFPLTVTSAQKNPTAFYLCASRQGPDQPQHFGDGTRLSIL.

Notes on this clonotype: Lacking the conserved final phenylalanine or tryptophan, this CDR3 likely reflects a read error. It is unclear where the CDR3 begins or ends on the DNA, so no DNA is shown, and the CDR3 is as TCRdb lists it. The chain is built from TRBV7-2 and TRBJ1-4. Germline-derived CDR1 and CDR2 are SGHTA and FQGNSA. Including both end residues, the CDR3 is 8 amino acids long. This chain's CDR3 is CASSLVWV.

The chain has TRBV25-1 and TRBJ1-5; D not certain. CDR1 and CDR2 from the germline V gene are MGHDK and SYGVNS. V shed 8 bases and J shed 0 bases, with 11 bases lying between them. The CDR3 extends over 14 amino acids. The chain's CDR3 is CASSGPDSNQPQHF. DNA of the CDR3: TGTGCCAGCTCAGGCCCGGATAGCAATCAGCCCCAGCATTTT.

Of note for this clonotype: This could be a read error, since a much larger clone is one nucleotide away. The CDR3 bases are TGTGCCAGCAGTCCAGGGGCAGGGGCTGTACAAGGCTACACCTTC. It codes for CASSPGAGAVQGYTF. The chain joins TRBV12-3 or TRBV12-4 to TRBJ1-2; D perhaps matches TRBD1 (6 bases). V lost 5 bases, J lost 8 bases, and 21 bases lay in between. This CDR3 has 15 residues.

To note about this clonotype: The junction departs from germline at one end; a sequencing error may be responsible. The chain couples TRBV5-4 to TRBJ1-2, with 8 bases lining up with TRBD1. CDR3 length: 15 amino acids. Germline V gene lookup returns CDR1 SGHNT and CDR2 YYREEE (reference sequence). The CDR3 sequence is CASSQGTGGNYGYTF. DNA of the CDR3: TGCGCCAGCAGCCAAGGAACAGGGGGAAACTATGGCTACACCTTC. The variable domain in full, completed from reference TRBV5-4 and TRBJ1-2, reads ETGVTQSPTHLIKTRGQQVTLRCSSQSGHNTVSWYQQALGQGPQFIFQYYREEENGRGNFPPRFSGLQFPNYSSELNVNALELDDSALYLCASSQGTGGNYGYTFGSGTRLTVV.

At least ten counts were recorded for this clonotype. The chain links TRBV20-1 to TRBJ2-7; 11 bases fit TRBD2. There are 14 residues in the CDR3. Germline CDR1 is DFQATT and CDR2 is SNEGSKA (reference sequence). J lost 0 bases, V lost 3 bases, and 1 base had no gene match. In nucleotides, the CDR3 is TGCAGTGCTAGGACTAGCGGGAACTCCTACGAGCAGTACTTC. This encodes CSARTSGNSYEQYF.

On this clonotype itself: This may be a read error, as it is one base from a much larger clone. The V and J genes are TRBV5-1 and TRBJ1-1; perhaps TRBD1 as D (5 bases). This CDR3 has 13 residues. Germline assignment: CDR1 SGHRS and CDR2 YFSETQ. Trimming took off 8 bases at V and 1 base at J, with 12 bases between the two ends. The CDR3 loop is CASLDNPNTEAFF. The CDR3 bases are TGCGCCAGTCTGGACAACCCGAACACTGAAGCTTTCTTT.

This clonotype was counted at least ten times. The gene calls are TRBV20-1 and TRBJ2-5; 9 nucleotides agree with TRBD2. The trim removed 0 bases at V and 4 bases at J, leaving 9 bases unmatched. The CDR3 length is 16 residues. Germline CDR1 DFQATT, CDR2 SNEGSKA (reference sequence). CDR3 in amino acids: CSARDFSGSSRETQYF. The CDR3 nucleotides are TGCAGTGCTAGAGATTTTAGCGGGAGTTCTCGAGAGACCCAGTACTTC.